These 11 T cell receptor beta chains share one sample of origin, sequenced in a study of cytomegalovirus exposure and HLA in healthy donors. The PCR made use of 60 Vbeta and 13 Jbeta primers. The protocol was immunoSEQ multiplex PCR, while the TCRdb copy is restricted to in-frame clones and leaves out a portion. The repertoire holds over 200,000 clones, with about 72% as singletons. The sample taken for sequencing was PBMCs. The source is a male donor in good health and CMV-seronegative.

About this clone itself: Sequence at one end of the junction differs from germline and may be a read error. The chain employs TRBV19 and TRBJ1-4, with D hard to call. Germline CDR1 LNHDA, CDR2 SQIVND (reference sequence). This CDR3 comprises 14 residues. CDR3: CAGSNSGRNEKLFF. The CDR3 DNA reads as TGTGCCGGTAGTAACTCCGGGAGAAACGAAAAACTGTTTTTT.

The chain combines TRBV18 with TRBJ1-3; unclear D gene. The CDR3 totals 15 residues. Looked up from germline, CDR1 is KGHSH and CDR2 is LQKENI. Trimming removed 3 bases from V and 11 bases from J, with 20 bases in between. This CDR3 reads CASSPQRAGKEAIYF. The CDR3 DNA reads TGTGCCAGCTCACCCCAGCGGGCAGGAAAAGAAGCCATATATTTT.

The chain carries TRBV6-4 and TRBJ2-5; 11 bases match TRBD2. The CDR3 runs to 15 residues. With V trimmed by 6 bases and J by 5 bases, 8 bases remained unmatched. Germline V CDR1 and CDR2: MRHNA, SNTAGT. In DNA, the CDR3 is TGTGCCAGCAGCCCACTAGCGGGAGTGGGGGAGACCCAGTACTTC. Protein sequence: CASSPLAGVGETQYF.

This chain joins TRBV19 and TRBJ2-2; 7 bases fit TRBD1. The length of the CDR3 is 12 residues. The germline CDR1 and CDR2 sequences are LNHDA and SQIVND (reference sequence). The J segment lost 10 bases and the V segment lost 4 bases, leaving 3 bases of the junction unmatched. This CDR3 is CASSRDSLELFF. CDR3 DNA sequence: TGTGCCAGTAGTAGGGACAGTTTGGAGCTGTTTTTT.

This clone was counted a single time. The chain links TRBV7-2 to TRBJ2-5, with 11 bases aligning to TRBD2. TRBJ2-7 explains the end of the DNA better; the J call may be wrong. CDR3 length: 16 amino acids. The V gene's germline CDR1 is SGHTA and CDR2 FQGNSA. CDR3 DNA: TGTGCCAGCAGCTTAGCTTCGACTAGCGGGAACTACGAGCAGTACTTC. Translated, it gives CASSLASTSGNYEQYF.

The genes are TRBV19 and TRBJ1-1; 9 nucleotides line up with TRBD1. Trimming cost V 7 bases and J 11 bases; bases outside gene matches: 11. Germline V gene data show CDR1 as LNHDA and CDR2 as SQIVND (reference sequence). This CDR3 region has 13 residues. This CDR3 is CASTRTGDLFAFF. CDR3 bases: TGTGCCAGTACCCGGACAGGGGACCTTTTTGCTTTCTTT.

This clone was recorded a few times. The V and J genes are TRBV27 and TRBJ2-5; TRBD1 is a possible D gene (6 bases). Germline V gene lookup returns CDR1 MNHEY and CDR2 SMNVEV (reference sequence). The CDR3 is 15 residues long. The ends were cut back, 5 bases at V and 7 bases at J, with 20 bases in the middle. DNA for the CDR3: TGTGCCAGCAGTGTAGGGACACCCGGAAAATGGACCCAGTACTTC. This codes for CASSVGTPGKWTQYF.

J is TRBJ2-5 and V is TRBV7-3; D unresolved. From germline, CDR1 is SGHTA and CDR2 FQGTGA. The CDR3 has 12 amino acids. Trimming took 5 bases from V and 5 from J, leaving 9 bases between them. CDR3 protein: CASSPSGETQYF. CDR3 nucleotide sequence: TGTGCCAGCAGCCCCTCCGGGGAGACCCAGTACTTC.

The chain has TRBV6-5 and TRBJ2-7; 10 bases line up with TRBD1. The length of the CDR3 is 15 residues. The junction had 4 bases not matched to a gene; V was cut back by 5 bases and J by 0 bases. Germline V gene lookup returns CDR1 MNHEY and CDR2 SVGAGI. The CDR3 DNA is TGTGCCAGCAGTCCGGGGACAGGGGCCTCCTACGAGCAGTACTTC. Translation gives CASSPGTGASYEQYF.

The chain employs TRBV15 and TRBJ2-3; a weak D match, TRBD1 (6 bases). This CDR3 is 15 amino acids long. In germline, CDR1 is LNHNV, CDR2 YYDKDF (reference sequence). V dropped 1 base and J dropped 3 bases, with 11 bases sitting between them. The CDR3 DNA reads as TGTGCCACCAGCAGAGTTGCGCAGGGGACAGATACGCAGTATTTT. It encodes CATSRVAQGTDTQYF.

The chain is built from TRBV19 and TRBJ2-7; D is possibly TRBD2 (6 bases). V lost 6 bases and J 6 bases, leaving 18 bases between the germline ends. The CDR3 extends over 14 amino acids. Germline-derived CDR1 and CDR2 are LNHDA and SQIVND (reference sequence). The CDR3 sequence: CASSPQGVGGEQYF. CDR3 bases: TGTGCCAGTAGCCCGCAAGGGGTGGGAGGCGAGCAGTACTTC.